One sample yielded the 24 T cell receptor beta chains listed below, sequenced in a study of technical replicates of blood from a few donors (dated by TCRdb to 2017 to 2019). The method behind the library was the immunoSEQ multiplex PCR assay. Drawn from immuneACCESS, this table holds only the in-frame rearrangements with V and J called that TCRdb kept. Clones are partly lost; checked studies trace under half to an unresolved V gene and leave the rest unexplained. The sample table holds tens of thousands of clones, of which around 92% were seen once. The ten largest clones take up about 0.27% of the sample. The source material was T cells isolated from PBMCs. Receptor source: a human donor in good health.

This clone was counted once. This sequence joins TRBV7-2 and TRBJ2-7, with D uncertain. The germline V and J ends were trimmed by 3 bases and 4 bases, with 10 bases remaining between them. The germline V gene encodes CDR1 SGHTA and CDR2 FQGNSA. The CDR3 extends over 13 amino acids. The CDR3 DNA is TGTGCCAGCAGCTTGAGCCTAGTATACGAGCAGTACTTC. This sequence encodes CASSLSLVYEQYF.

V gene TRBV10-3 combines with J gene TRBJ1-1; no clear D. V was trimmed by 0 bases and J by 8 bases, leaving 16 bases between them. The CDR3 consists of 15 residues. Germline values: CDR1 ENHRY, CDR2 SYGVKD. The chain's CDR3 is CAISESRLEDSEAFF. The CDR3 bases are TGTGCCATCAGTGAGTCGAGATTGGAGGACTCCGAAGCTTTCTTT.

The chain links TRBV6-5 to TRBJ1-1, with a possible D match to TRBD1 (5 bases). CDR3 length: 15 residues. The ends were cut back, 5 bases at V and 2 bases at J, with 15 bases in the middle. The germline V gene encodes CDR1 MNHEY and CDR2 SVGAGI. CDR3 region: CASSPPGRGNTEAFF. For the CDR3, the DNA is TGTGCCAGCAGTCCACCGGGGAGGGGCAACACTGAAGCTTTCTTT.

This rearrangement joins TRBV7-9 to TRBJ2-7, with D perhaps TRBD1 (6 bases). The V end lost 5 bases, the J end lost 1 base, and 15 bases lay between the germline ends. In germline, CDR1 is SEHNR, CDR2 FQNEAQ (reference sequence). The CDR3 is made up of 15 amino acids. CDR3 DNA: TGTGCCAGCAGCCCCCGGACAGAAGTTTCCTACGAGCAGTACTTC. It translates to CASSPRTEVSYEQYF.

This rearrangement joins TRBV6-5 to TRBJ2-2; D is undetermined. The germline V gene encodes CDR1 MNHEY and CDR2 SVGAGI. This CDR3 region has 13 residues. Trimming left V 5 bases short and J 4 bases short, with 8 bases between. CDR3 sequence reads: CASSPRSTGELFF. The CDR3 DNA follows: TGTGCCAGCAGTCCACGGTCCACCGGGGAGCTGTTTTTT.

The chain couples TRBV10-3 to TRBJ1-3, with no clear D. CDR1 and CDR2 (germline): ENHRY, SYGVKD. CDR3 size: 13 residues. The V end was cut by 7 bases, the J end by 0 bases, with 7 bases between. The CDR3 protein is CAIMRSSGNTIYF. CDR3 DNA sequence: TGTGCCATCATGAGGAGCTCTGGAAACACCATATATTTT.

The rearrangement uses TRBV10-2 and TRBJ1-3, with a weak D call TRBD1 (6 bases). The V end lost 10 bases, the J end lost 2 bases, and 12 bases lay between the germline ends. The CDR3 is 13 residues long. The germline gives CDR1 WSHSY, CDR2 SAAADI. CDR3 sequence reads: CATQQGPGNTIYF. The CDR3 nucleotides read TGCGCCACACAACAGGGCCCTGGAAACACCATATATTTT.

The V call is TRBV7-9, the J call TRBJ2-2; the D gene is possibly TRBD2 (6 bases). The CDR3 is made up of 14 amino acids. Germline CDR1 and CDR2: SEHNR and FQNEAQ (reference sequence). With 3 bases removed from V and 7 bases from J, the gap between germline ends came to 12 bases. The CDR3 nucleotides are TGTGCCAGCAGCTTCGAGATGGGAGGCGGGGAGCTGTTTTTT. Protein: CASSFEMGGGELFF.

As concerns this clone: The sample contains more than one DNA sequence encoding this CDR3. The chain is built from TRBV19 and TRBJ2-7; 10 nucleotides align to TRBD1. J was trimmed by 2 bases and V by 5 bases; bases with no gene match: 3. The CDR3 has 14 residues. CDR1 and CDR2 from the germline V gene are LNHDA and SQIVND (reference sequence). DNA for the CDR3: TGTGCCAGTAGTGGCGGACAGGGGGCCTACGAGCAGTACTTC. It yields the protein CASSGGQGAYEQYF.

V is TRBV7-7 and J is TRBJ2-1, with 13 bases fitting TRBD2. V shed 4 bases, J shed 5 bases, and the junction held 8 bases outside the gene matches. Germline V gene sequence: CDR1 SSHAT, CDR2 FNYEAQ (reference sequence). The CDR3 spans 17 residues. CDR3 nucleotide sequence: TGTGCCAGCAGCTCAGGACTAGCGGGAGCGCTAAACAATGAGCAGTTCTTC. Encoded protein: CASSSGLAGALNNEQFF.

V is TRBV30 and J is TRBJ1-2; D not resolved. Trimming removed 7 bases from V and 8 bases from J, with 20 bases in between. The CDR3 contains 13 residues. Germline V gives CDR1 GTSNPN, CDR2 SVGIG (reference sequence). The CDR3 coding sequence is TGTGCCTCCCCAATCCTATGGAGTCGGGGCTACACCTTC. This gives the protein CASPILWSRGYTF.

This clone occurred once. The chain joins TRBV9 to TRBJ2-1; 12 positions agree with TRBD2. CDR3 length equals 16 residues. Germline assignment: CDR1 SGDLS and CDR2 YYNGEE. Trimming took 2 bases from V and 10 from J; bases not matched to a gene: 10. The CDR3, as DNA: TGTGCCAGCAGCGTTCAACTAGCGGGGGGCCAAGGGGAGCAGTTCTTC. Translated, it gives CASSVQLAGGQGEQFF.

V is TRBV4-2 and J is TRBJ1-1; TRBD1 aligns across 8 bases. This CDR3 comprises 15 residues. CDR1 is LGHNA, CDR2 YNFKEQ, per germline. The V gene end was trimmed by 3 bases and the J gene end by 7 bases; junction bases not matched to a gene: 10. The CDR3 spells CASSHEPGQDYEAFF. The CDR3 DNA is TGTGCCAGCAGCCATGAACCGGGACAGGATTATGAAGCTTTCTTT.

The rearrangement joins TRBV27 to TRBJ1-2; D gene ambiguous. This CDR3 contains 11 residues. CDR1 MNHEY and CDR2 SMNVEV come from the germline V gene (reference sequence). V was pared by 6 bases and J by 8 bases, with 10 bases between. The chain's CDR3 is CASSRGHGYTF. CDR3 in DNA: TGTGCCAGCAGCCGAGGGCACGGCTACACCTTC.

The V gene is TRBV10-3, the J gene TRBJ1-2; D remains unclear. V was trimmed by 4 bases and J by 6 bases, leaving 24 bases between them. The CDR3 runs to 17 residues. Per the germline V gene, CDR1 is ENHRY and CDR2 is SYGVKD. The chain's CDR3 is CAISAGIRNPEENGYTF. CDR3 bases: TGTGCCATCAGTGCGGGAATTAGGAACCCGGAGGAAAATGGCTACACCTTC.

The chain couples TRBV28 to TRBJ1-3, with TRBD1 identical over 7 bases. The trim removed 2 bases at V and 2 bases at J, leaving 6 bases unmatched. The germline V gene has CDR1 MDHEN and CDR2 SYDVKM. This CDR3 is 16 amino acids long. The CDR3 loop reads CASSLGSTGPGNTIYF. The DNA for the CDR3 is TGTGCCAGCAGTTTAGGGTCGACAGGGCCTGGAAACACCATATATTTT.

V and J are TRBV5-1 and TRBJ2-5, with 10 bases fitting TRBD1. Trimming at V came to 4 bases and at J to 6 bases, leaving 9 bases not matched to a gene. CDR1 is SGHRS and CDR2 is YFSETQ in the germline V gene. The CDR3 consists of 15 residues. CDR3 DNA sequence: TGCGCCAGCAGCCCGGTGGACAGGGGGGACAAGACCCAGTACTTC. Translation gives CASSPVDRGDKTQYF. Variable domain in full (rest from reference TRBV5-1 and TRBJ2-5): KAGVTQTPRYLIKTRGQQVTLSCSPISGHRSVSWYQQTPGQGLQFLFEYFSETQRNKGNFPGRFSGRQFSNSRSEMNVSTLELGDSALYLCASSPVDRGDKTQYFGPGTRLLVL.

The CDR3 loop is CASSPKSKGDTGELFF. As DNA, the CDR3 is TGTGCCAGCAGCCCAAAATCGAAGGGGGACACCGGGGAGCTGTTTTTT. The rearrangement links TRBV11-3 to TRBJ2-2; D is perhaps TRBD1 (6 bases). This CDR3 is 16 amino acids long. Germline V gene sequence: CDR1 SGHNT, CDR2 YENEEA. The ends were cut back, 5 bases at V and 3 bases at J, with 16 bases in the middle.

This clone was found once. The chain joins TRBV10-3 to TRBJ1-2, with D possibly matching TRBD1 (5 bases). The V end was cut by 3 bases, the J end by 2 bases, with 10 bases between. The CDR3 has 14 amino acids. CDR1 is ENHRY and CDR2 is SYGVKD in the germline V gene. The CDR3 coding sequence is TGTGCCATCAGTGACCAAGGGGCCAACTATGGCTACACCTTC. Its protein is CAISDQGANYGYTF.

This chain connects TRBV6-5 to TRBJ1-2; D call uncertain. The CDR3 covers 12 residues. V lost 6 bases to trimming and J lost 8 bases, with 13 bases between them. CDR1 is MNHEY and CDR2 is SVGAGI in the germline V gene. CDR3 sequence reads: CASSSGPEGYTF. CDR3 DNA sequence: TGTGCCAGCAGCTCAGGCCCCGAGGGCTACACCTTC.

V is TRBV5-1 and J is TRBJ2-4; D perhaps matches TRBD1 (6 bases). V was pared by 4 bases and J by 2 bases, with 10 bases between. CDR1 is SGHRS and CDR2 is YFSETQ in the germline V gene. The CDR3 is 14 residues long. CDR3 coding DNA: TGCGCCAGCAGCAACCGGGACACCAAAAACATTCAGTACTTC. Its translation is CASSNRDTKNIQYF.

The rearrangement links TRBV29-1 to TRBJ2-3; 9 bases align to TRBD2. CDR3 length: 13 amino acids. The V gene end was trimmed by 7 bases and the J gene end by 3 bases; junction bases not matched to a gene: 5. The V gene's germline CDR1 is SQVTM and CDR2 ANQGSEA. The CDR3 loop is CSALAGETDTQYF. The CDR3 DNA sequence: TGCAGCGCTTTAGCGGGAGAAACAGATACGCAGTATTTT.

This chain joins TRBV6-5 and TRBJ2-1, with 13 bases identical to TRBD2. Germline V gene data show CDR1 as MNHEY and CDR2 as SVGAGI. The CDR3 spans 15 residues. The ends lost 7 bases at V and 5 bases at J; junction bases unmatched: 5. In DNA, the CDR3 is TGTGCCAGCACCTCGGGACTAGCGGGGAACAATGAGCAGTTCTTC. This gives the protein CASTSGLAGNNEQFF.

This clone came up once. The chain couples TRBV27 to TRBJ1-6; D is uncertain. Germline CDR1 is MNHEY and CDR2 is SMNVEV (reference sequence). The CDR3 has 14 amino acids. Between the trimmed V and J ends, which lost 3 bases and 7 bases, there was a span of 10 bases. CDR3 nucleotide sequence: TGTGCCAGCAGTTTTGGGTCCGGGAATTCACCCCTCCACTTT. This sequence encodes CASSFGSGNSPLHF.